This TCR beta chain was retrieved from a study of regulatory T cells in long-lasting Graves disease. Time point defined: newly diagnosed GD, antithyroid drugs for less than 3 months. TCR sequences were obtained from RNA taken from PBMCs. Patients with Graves' disease were diagnosed by American Thyroid Association guidelines. Roughly 10-milliliter peripheral blood samples went into EDTA tubes. This clonotype was counted ten times or more. What it recognizes is unknown. Library construction for TCR beta used iRepertoire HTBI primers and Arm-PCR of CDR3 regions. In the original analysis: Sequenced samples collectively carried under 75 TRBV and 14 to 15 TRBJ segments. TCRdb reprocessed the multiplex PCR reads via MiXCR and lists one record per CDR3 protein. The V and J calls were determined by TCRdb, not by the authors. Here the sample spans about 520,000 distinct CDR3 sequences, about 11% being singletons.

Study outcomes and limitations: When disease was persistent, TRBV28, TRBJ1-2 and TRBJ2-5 were the favored segments.

The CDR3 spans 14 residues. J gave up 5 bases and V 1 base, and 3 bases lay outside the gene matches. The germline V gene encodes CDR1 DFQATT and CDR2 SNEGSKA (reference sequence). Separately, the same data were catalogued under a study of T cells in Graves' hyperthyroidism and ophthalmopathy.

The origin of this receptor is a woman aged 25 to 39 with Graves disease. This chain connects TRBV20-1 to TRBJ2-1, with 9 bases fitting TRBD2. This specimen consisted of peripheral blood mononuclear cells (PBMCs), obtained at new diagnosis, from a patient treated with antithyroid drugs. CDR3 protein: CSARASGGNNEQFF. CDR3 DNA: TGCAGTGCTAGAGCAAGCGGGGGGAACAATGAGCAGTTCTTC.